This T cell receptor beta chain came from a study of blood T cell repertoires in COVID-19. V lost 8 bases, J lost 1 base, and 21 bases lay in between. Germline CDR1 SGHRS, CDR2 YFSETQ. The CDR3 spans 16 residues. Original processing notes: Quantification of nucleated cells was approximated via reference gene primer amplification. Measured with immunoSEQ multiplex PCR; TCRdb has only the in-frame clones, and not every one. Clone size and V and J calls were adopted from that table, with D and trimming inferred from the DNA. The table lists some 190,000 clones, around 82% of them singletons. The sample consisted of PBMCs or T cells enriched from blood (not recorded which). The gene calls are TRBV5-1 and TRBJ2-5; D is uncertain. This clonotype originated in a woman aged 45-59 years with acute COVID-19. The CDR3 DNA is TGCGCCAGTCAACTACAACAAGGCCCCCCCCAAGAGACCCAGTACTTC. Amino acids: CASQLQQGPPQETQYF.